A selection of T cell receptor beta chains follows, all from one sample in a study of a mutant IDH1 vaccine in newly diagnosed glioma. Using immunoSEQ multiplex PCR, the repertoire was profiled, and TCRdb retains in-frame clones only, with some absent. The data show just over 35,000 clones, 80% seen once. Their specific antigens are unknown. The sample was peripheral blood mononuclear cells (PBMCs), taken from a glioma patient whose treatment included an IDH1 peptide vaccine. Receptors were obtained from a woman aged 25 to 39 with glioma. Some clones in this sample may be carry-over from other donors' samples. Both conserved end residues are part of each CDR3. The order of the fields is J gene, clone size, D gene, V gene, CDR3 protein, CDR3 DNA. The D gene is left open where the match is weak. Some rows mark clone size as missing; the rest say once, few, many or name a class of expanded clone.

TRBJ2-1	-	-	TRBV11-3	CASSTGNPSLNEQFF	TGTGCCAGCAGCACAGGGAATCCATCACTCAATGAGCAGTTCTTC
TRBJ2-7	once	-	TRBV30	CAWSVSYEQYF	TGTGCCTGGAGTGTATCCTACGAGCAGTACTTC
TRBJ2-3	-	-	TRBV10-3	CAISEVTGSSLDTQYF	TGTGCCATCAGTGAAGTGACGGGGAGTTCTCTAGATACGCAGTATTTT
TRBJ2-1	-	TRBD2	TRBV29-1	CSVEVGAGGPYNEQFF	TGCAGCGTTGAAGTGGGGGCGGGGGGACCCTACAATGAGCAGTTCTTC
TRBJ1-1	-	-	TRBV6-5	CASSYGGRAFF	TGTGCCAGCAGTTACGGGGGGAGAGCTTTCTTT
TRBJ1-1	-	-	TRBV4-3	CASSQYRPENTEAFF	TGCGCCAGCAGCCAGTACAGGCCGGAGAACACTGAAGCTTTCTTT
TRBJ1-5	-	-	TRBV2	CASGVGYSNQPQHF	TGTGCCAGCGGGGTAGGGTATAGCAATCAGCCCCAGCATTTT
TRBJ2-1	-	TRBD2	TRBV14	CASSPIPTSGPYNEQFF	TGTGCCAGCAGCCCTATTCCTACTAGCGGCCCTTACAATGAGCAGTTCTTC
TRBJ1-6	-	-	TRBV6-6	CASRNSGSPLHF	TGTGCCAGCAGAAACAGCGGTTCACCCCTCCACTTT
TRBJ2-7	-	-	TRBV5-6	CASIRQGTGEQYF	TGTGCCAGCATTCGACAAGGGACCGGCGAGCAGTACTTC
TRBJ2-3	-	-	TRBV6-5	CASTRLGADTQYF	TGTGCCAGCACCCGCCTAGGCGCAGATACGCAGTATTTT
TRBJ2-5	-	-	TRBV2	CASRGSETQYF	TGTGCCAGCAGGGGGTCAGAGACCCAGTACTTC
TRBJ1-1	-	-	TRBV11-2	CASRKGANTEAFF	TGTGCCAGCAGAAAAGGGGCGAACACTGAAGCTTTCTTT
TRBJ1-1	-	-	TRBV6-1	CASSEYVRGTEAFF	TGTGCCAGCAGTGAATATGTGAGGGGTACTGAAGCTTTCTTT
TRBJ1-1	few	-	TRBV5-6	CASSFPGEDTEAFF	TGTGCCAGCAGCTTTCCAGGGGAGGACACTGAAGCTTTCTTT
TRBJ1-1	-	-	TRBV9	CASSENSVNTEAFF	TGTGCCAGCAGCGAAAACAGTGTGAACACTGAAGCTTTCTTT
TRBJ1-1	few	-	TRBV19	CASRNRVVQGNTEAFF	TGTGCCAGTAGGAACAGAGTGGTCCAAGGGAACACTGAAGCTTTCTTT
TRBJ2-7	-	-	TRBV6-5	CASSYSNVGLAYEQYF	TGTGCCAGCAGTTACTCGAACGTTGGGCTTGCCTACGAGCAGTACTTC
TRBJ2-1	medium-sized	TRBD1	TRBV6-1	CASSAGQGPYNEQFF	TGTGCCAGCAGTGCGGGACAGGGGCCCTACAATGAGCAGTTCTTC
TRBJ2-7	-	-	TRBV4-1	CASSQGWGTYEQYF	TGCGCCAGCAGCCAAGGATGGGGGACCTACGAGCAGTACTTC
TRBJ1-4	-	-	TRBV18	CASSPVVGDEKLFF	TGTGCCAGCTCACCAGTTGTAGGGGATGAAAAACTGTTTTTT
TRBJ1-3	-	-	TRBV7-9	CASSLWGRGTGNTIYF	TGTGCCAGCAGCTTATGGGGCAGGGGTACCGGAAACACCATATATTTT
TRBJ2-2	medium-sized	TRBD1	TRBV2	CASSAETGSGGELFF	TGTGCCAGCAGTGCGGAGACAGGGTCTGGCGGGGAGCTGTTTTTT
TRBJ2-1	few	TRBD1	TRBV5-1	CASSRDRPNDEQFF	TGCGCCAGCAGCCGGGACAGACCAAACGATGAGCAGTTCTTC
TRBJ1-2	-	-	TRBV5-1	CASSLGYGYTF	TGCGCCAGCAGCCTAGGCTATGGCTACACCTTC
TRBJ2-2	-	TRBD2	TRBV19	CASTALRDYGYTGELFF	TGTGCCAGTACCGCCCTAAGGGACTACGGGTACACCGGGGAGCTGTTTTTT
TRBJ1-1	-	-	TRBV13	CASSLQGYTEAFF	TGTGCCAGCAGCTTACAGGGTTACACTGAAGCTTTCTTT
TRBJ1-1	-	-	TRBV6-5	CASSREGNTEAFF	TGTGCCAGCAGCAGGGAGGGGAATACTGAAGCTTTCTTT
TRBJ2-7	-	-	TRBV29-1	CSVETDHYEQYF	TGCAGCGTTGAGACAGATCACTACGAGCAGTACTTC
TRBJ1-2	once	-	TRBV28	CASSSPRGSHPF	TGTGCCAGCAGCTCTCCTCGGGGCAGTCACCCCTTC
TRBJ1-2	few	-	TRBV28	CASSPPRGGEDYGYTF	TGTGCCAGCAGTCCCCCACGGGGGGGCGAGGACTATGGCTACACCTTC
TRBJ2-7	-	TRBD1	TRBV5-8	CASGKGQTYEQYF	TGTGCCAGCGGAAAGGGACAGACCTACGAGCAGTACTTC
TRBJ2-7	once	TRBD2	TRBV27	CASSPTGGLAYEQYF	TGTGCCAGCAGTCCCACGGGGGGACTGGCTTACGAGCAGTACTTC
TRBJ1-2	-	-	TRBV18	CASSPPGDGYTF	TGTGCCAGCTCACCACCGGGGGATGGCTACACCTTC
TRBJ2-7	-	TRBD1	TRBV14	CASSHRDRPSYEQYF	TGTGCCAGCAGCCACCGGGACAGGCCATCCTACGAGCAGTACTTC
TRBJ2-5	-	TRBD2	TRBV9	CASSGDREGPETQYF	TGTGCCAGCAGCGGAGACCGGGAGGGCCCCGAGACCCAGTACTTC
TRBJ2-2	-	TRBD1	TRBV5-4	CASSSNRGLVSDTGELFF	TGTGCCAGCAGCTCTAACAGGGGGCTGGTATCCGACACCGGGGAGCTGTTTTTT
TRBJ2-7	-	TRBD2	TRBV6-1	CASSVRSGREYEQYF	TGTGCCAGCAGTGTGCGTAGCGGGAGGGAATACGAGCAGTACTTC
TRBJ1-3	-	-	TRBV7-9	CASSLALGGSGNTIYF	TGTGCCAGCAGCTTAGCGTTGGGGGGCTCTGGAAACACCATATATTTT
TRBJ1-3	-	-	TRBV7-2	CASSLGPPAISGNTIYF	TGTGCCAGCAGCTTAGGTCCCCCGGCCATCTCTGGAAACACCATATATTTT
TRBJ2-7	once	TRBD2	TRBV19	CASSITSGRPYEQYF	TGTGCCAGTAGTATCACTAGCGGGAGACCCTACGAGCAGTACTTC
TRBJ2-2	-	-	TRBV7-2	CASSLVGGAHTGELFF	TGTGCCAGCAGCTTAGTCGGAGGGGCACACACCGGGGAGCTGTTTTTT
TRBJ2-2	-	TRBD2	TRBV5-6	CASSPAGTSNTGELFF	TGTGCCAGCAGCCCTGCCGGGACTAGCAACACCGGGGAGCTGTTTTTT
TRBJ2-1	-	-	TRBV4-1	CASSQKQGHEQFF	TGCGCCAGCAGCCAAAAACAGGGACATGAGCAGTTCTTC
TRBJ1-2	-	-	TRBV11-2	CASSLYDYGYTF	TGTGCCAGCAGCTTATACGACTATGGCTACACCTTC
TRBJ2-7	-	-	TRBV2	CASNRAHGIEQYF	TGTGCCAGTAACCGGGCCCACGGAATCGAGCAGTACTTC
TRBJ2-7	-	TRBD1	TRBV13	CASSFKGAEQYF	TGTGCCAGCAGCTTTAAGGGGGCCGAGCAGTACTTC
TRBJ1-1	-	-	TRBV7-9	CASSPRKVMNTEAFF	TGTGCCAGCAGCCCCCGCAAAGTAATGAACACTGAAGCTTTCTTT
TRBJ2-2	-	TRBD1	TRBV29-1	CSAGQVNTGELFF	TGCAGCGCCGGACAGGTGAACACCGGGGAGCTGTTTTTT
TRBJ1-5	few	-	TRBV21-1	CASSTKRQVHNQPQHF	TGTGCCAGCAGCACAAAACGTCAGGTACACAATCAGCCCCAGCATTTT
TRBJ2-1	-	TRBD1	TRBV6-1	CASRSFDRVHEQFF	TGTGCCAGCAGAAGCTTTGACAGGGTCCATGAGCAGTTCTTC
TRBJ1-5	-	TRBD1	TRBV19	CASSYRGRGSSNQPQHF	TGTGCCAGTAGTTACAGGGGGCGCGGATCGAGCAATCAGCCCCAGCATTTT
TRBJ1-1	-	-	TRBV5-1	CASSTGTLLNTEAFF	TGCGCCAGCAGCACCGGGACACTCTTGAACACTGAAGCTTTCTTT